The rows below give T cell receptor beta chains drawn from one sample of a study of long-term antiretroviral therapy in people with HIV. The table came from immunoSEQ multiplex PCR; TCRdb's copy has only in-frame clones and leaves some out. Of roughly 15,000 clones listed, 65% to 85% are singletons. The source was unsorted PBMCs, collected 1.2 years before starting antiretroviral therapy. The source of these receptors is a man in his thirties or forties with HIV. The CDR3 runs from the conserved cysteine through the conserved F or W. A D gene is named only where the DNA matches it firmly. Size is stated for part of the rows, as once, few or many counts, or as a class when the clone is expanded.

V gene: TRBV27; D gene: NA; J gene: TRBJ1-4; clone size: NA; CDR3 DNA: TGTGCCAGCAGTCCCACTCGGGCAAGCACCGAAAAACTGTTTTTT; CDR3 protein: CASSPTRASTEKLFF
V gene: TRBV5-1; D gene: NA; J gene: TRBJ2-7; clone size: few; CDR3 DNA: TGCGCCAGCAGCTTGCCTCCGGCGGGCGAGCAGTACTTC; CDR3 protein: CASSLPPAGEQYF
V gene: TRBV11-2; D gene: TRBD1; J gene: TRBJ1-2; clone size: NA; CDR3 DNA: TGTGCCAGCAGCCCACTCGGGACAGGGTATGGCTACACCTTC; CDR3 protein: CASSPLGTGYGYTF
V gene: TRBV9; D gene: TRBD2; J gene: TRBJ2-2; clone size: once; CDR3 DNA: TGTGCCAGCAGCGGAGGGACTACGAACACCGGGGAGCTGTTTTTT; CDR3 protein: CASSGGTTNTGELFF
V gene: TRBV29-1; D gene: NA; J gene: TRBJ2-6; clone size: NA; CDR3 DNA: TGCAGCGCTCTTGGGGCCAACGTCCTGACTTTC; CDR3 protein: CSALGANVLTF
V gene: TRBV11-2; D gene: TRBD2; J gene: TRBJ2-1; clone size: NA; CDR3 DNA: TGTGCCAGCAGCTTCGAGCGGGGGCATCATGAGCAGTTCTTC; CDR3 protein: CASSFERGHHEQFF
V gene: TRBV9; D gene: NA; J gene: TRBJ1-6; clone size: NA; CDR3 DNA: TGTGCCAGCAGCAGGGGGACGTATTCACCCCTCCACTTT; CDR3 protein: CASSRGTYSPLHF
V gene: TRBV7-9; D gene: NA; J gene: TRBJ2-7; clone size: once; CDR3 DNA: TGTGCCAGCAGCACATCTCGGGCCGGGACGGACACCTACGAGCAGTACTTC; CDR3 protein: CASSTSRAGTDTYEQYF
V gene: TRBV4-1; D gene: NA; J gene: TRBJ1-1; clone size: few; CDR3 DNA: TGCGCCAGCAGCGGGGAACAAGGCAGCTTGAACACTGAAGCTTTCTTT; CDR3 protein: CASSGEQGSLNTEAFF
V gene: TRBV5-6; D gene: NA; J gene: TRBJ2-1; clone size: NA; CDR3 DNA: TGTGCCAGCAGCGCCTGGGGCGGGATGGGCAATGAGCAGTTCTTC; CDR3 protein: CASSAWGGMGNEQFF
V gene: TRBV7-3; D gene: TRBD2; J gene: TRBJ2-2; clone size: once; CDR3 DNA: TGTGCCAGCAGCCCACTTAGCGGGAGTGGCGGCACCGGGGAGCTGTTTTTT; CDR3 protein: CASSPLSGSGGTGELFF
V gene: TRBV7-8; D gene: TRBD1; J gene: TRBJ1-2; clone size: NA; CDR3 DNA: TGTGCCAGCAGCAGACCGGGACAGGGAATGAGGGTGGATGGCTACACCTTC; CDR3 protein: CASSRPGQGMRVDGYTF
V gene: TRBV29-1; D gene: TRBD1; J gene: TRBJ2-1; clone size: once; CDR3 DNA: TGCAGCGTTGAAGACTACGGGACAGAAGGTAAGTATGAGCAGTTCTTC; CDR3 protein: CSVEDYGTEGKYEQFF
V gene: TRBV5-4; D gene: NA; J gene: TRBJ2-2; clone size: NA; CDR3 DNA: TGTGCCAGCAGCTTGAGAACAGAACCCACCGGGGAGCTGTTTTTT; CDR3 protein: CASSLRTEPTGELFF
V gene: TRBV15; D gene: TRBD1; J gene: TRBJ1-1; clone size: NA; CDR3 DNA: TGTGCCACCAGCAGACCACAGGGGTACACTGAAGCTTTCTTT; CDR3 protein: CATSRPQGYTEAFF
V gene: TRBV25-1; D gene: NA; J gene: TRBJ2-6; clone size: NA; CDR3 DNA: TGTGCCAGCAGCGCTGCGAATGCGTCTGGGGCCAACGTCCTGACTTTC; CDR3 protein: CASSAANASGANVLTF
V gene: TRBV27; D gene: NA; J gene: TRBJ2-7; clone size: NA; CDR3 DNA: TGTGCCAGCAGTACCACAGGTTCCGGACGAGCCTACGAGCAGTACTTC; CDR3 protein: CASSTTGSGRAYEQYF
V gene: TRBV10-1; D gene: NA; J gene: TRBJ2-7; clone size: NA; CDR3 DNA: TGCGCCAGCAGCCAGAAACAAGGGGACGAGCAGTACTTC; CDR3 protein: CASSQKQGDEQYF
V gene: TRBV28; D gene: NA; J gene: TRBJ1-1; clone size: NA; CDR3 DNA: TGTGCCAGCAGGGGGAAGGCGGGACGGAGGAACACTGAAGCTTTCTTT; CDR3 protein: CASRGKAGRRNTEAFF
V gene: TRBV7-8; D gene: NA; J gene: TRBJ2-7; clone size: NA; CDR3 DNA: TGTGCCAGCTCACGCCCGTCAGGTCTTCTCTCCTACGAGCAGTACTTC; CDR3 protein: CASSRPSGLLSYEQYF
V gene: TRBV25-1; D gene: TRBD2; J gene: TRBJ2-1; clone size: NA; CDR3 DNA: TGTGCCAGCCGCGGGGGGGGATCCTACAATGAGCAGTTCTTC; CDR3 protein: CASRGGGSYNEQFF
V gene: TRBV5-1; D gene: NA; J gene: TRBJ1-3; clone size: NA; CDR3 DNA: TGCGCCAGCAGCTTGGTTGCCAGAAGGTCCCCTGGAAACACCATATATTTT; CDR3 protein: CASSLVARRSPGNTIYF
V gene: TRBV7-9; D gene: NA; J gene: TRBJ1-4; clone size: NA; CDR3 DNA: TGTGCCAGCAGCTTAGAATTATCCGAAAAACTGTTTTTT; CDR3 protein: CASSLELSEKLFF
V gene: TRBV29-1; D gene: NA; J gene: TRBJ1-2; clone size: few; CDR3 DNA: TGCAGCGTTAGAGACAACTATGGCTACACCTTC; CDR3 protein: CSVRDNYGYTF
V gene: TRBV11-2; D gene: NA; J gene: TRBJ2-7; clone size: NA; CDR3 DNA: TGTGCCAGCAGCTTATTCCGGGGGCCCTCCTACGAGCAGTACTTC; CDR3 protein: CASSLFRGPSYEQYF
V gene: TRBV29-1; D gene: NA; J gene: TRBJ2-7; clone size: once; CDR3 DNA: TGCAGCGTTGACAGCTCCTACGAGCAGTACTTC; CDR3 protein: CSVDSSYEQYF
V gene: TRBV18; D gene: TRBD1; J gene: TRBJ1-1; clone size: NA; CDR3 DNA: TGTGCCAGCTCACAGACGGGACAGTCTTACACTGAAGCTTTCTTT; CDR3 protein: CASSQTGQSYTEAFF
V gene: TRBV11-2; D gene: NA; J gene: TRBJ2-3; clone size: once; CDR3 DNA: TGTGCCAGCAGCTTAGTCCCCCCGACTTACAGTGCTAGCACAGATACGCAGTATTTT; CDR3 protein: CASSLVPPTYSASTDTQYF
V gene: TRBV4-1; D gene: NA; J gene: TRBJ1-3; clone size: NA; CDR3 DNA: TGCGCCAGCAGCTTAGACAGGTTCGGAGGAAACACCATATATTTT; CDR3 protein: CASSLDRFGGNTIYF
V gene: TRBV4-3; D gene: NA; J gene: TRBJ2-4; clone size: NA; CDR3 DNA: TGCGCCAGCAGCCAAGGACCCCAGGGAAGTGGAAACATTCAGTACTTC; CDR3 protein: CASSQGPQGSGNIQYF
V gene: TRBV30; D gene: TRBD2; J gene: TRBJ2-7; clone size: NA; CDR3 DNA: TGTGCCTGGGGGAAGGGACTAGCGGGAGAGCAGTACTTC; CDR3 protein: CAWGKGLAGEQYF
V gene: TRBV5-4; D gene: TRBD1; J gene: TRBJ1-1; clone size: NA; CDR3 DNA: TGTGCCAGCAGCCGCGACAGGGGGCACACTGAAGCTTTCTTT; CDR3 protein: CASSRDRGHTEAFF
V gene: TRBV6-5; D gene: TRBD1; J gene: TRBJ1-4; clone size: once; CDR3 DNA: TGTGCCAGCAGTTACGGAGGGGGCACTAATGAAAAACTGTTTTTT; CDR3 protein: CASSYGGGTNEKLFF